The 27 T cell receptor beta chains below were found in one sample sequenced in a study of early T cells in non-severe SARS-CoV-2 infection (TCRdb year 2021). The library came from 5' RACE. Sequenced using a NextSeq 500. TCRdb itself trimmed the public reads at Q25 with fastp, ran MiXCR and retained productive beta chains. CDR3 protein duplicates are merged, each entry listing the most common genes and DNA. This sample lists about 55,000 distinct CDR3 sequences; around 14% were detected once. 9% to 10% of the sample is held by the ten biggest clonotypes. The sample here was whole blood, taken at baseline. The origin of the receptors is an adult who was a healthcare worker with PCR-confirmed SARS-CoV-2 infection or an uninfected control (not recorded which).

This clonotype was counted only a few times. V and J are TRBV7-6 and TRBJ2-5; the match to TRBD2 covers 7 bases. The CDR3 totals 14 residues. With 1 base clipped from V and 2 bases from J, the junction kept 1 base outside the gene matches. CDR1 and CDR2 (germline): SGHVS, FNYEAQ. In nucleotides, the CDR3 is TGTGCCAGCAGCTTAGGCGGGGGTCAAGAGACCCAGTACTTC. Translated: CASSLGGGQETQYF.

This clonotype was counted at least ten times. The V gene is TRBV28, the J gene TRBJ2-7, with D perhaps TRBD1 or TRBD2 (5 bases each). The ends were cut back, 3 bases at V and 0 bases at J, with 18 bases in the middle. Germline V gene lookup returns CDR1 MDHEN and CDR2 SYDVKM. The CDR3 sequence is 17 residues long. CDR3 residues: CASSFLPGTRSSYEQYF. The CDR3 nucleotides read TGTGCCAGCAGTTTCCTCCCCGGGACGAGAAGCTCCTACGAGCAGTACTTC.

This clonotype was detected many times. The chain joins TRBV24-1 to TRBJ2-1; D is ambiguous. Trimming cost V 0 bases and J 6 bases, with 11 bases left between them. Germline V gene lookup returns CDR1 KGHDR and CDR2 SFDVKD. This CDR3 has 15 residues. The CDR3 reads CATSDLRLGPNEQFF. CDR3 in DNA: TGTGCCACCAGTGATTTGCGATTGGGCCCCAATGAGCAGTTCTTC.

The chain employs TRBV7-9 and TRBJ1-6; D is uncertain. V lost 1 base, J lost 8 bases, and 9 bases lay in between. The CDR3 loop spans 14 amino acids. Germline CDR1 SEHNR, CDR2 FQNEAQ (reference sequence). The CDR3 region is CASSLGRFDSPLHF. CDR3 coding DNA: TGTGCCAGCAGCTTAGGGCGTTTTGATTCACCCCTCCACTTT.

The genes are TRBV20-1 and TRBJ2-7; TRBD1 might be the D (6 bases). Trimming shortened V by 7 bases and J by 0 bases, and 7 bases separated the two germline ends. CDR1 is DFQATT, CDR2 SNEGSKA, per germline (reference sequence). The CDR3 has 11 amino acids. In DNA, the CDR3 is TGCAGTGGGACAGCCTCCTACGAGCAGTACTTC. Translating gives CSGTASYEQYF.

This clonotype was counted a few times. The V and J genes are TRBV6-5 and TRBJ2-7, with TRBD1 identical over 7 bases. The CDR3 runs 14 residues. J lost 7 bases, V lost 5 bases, and 11 bases had no gene match. Germline V gene data show CDR1 as MNHEY and CDR2 as SVGAGI. CDR3 bases: TGTGCCAGCAGTACCGCACAGGGGACGAGTGAGCAGTACTTC. This translates into CASSTAQGTSEQYF.

The gene calls are TRBV18 and TRBJ1-2; D may be TRBD1 (6 bases). The CDR3 has 14 amino acids. The germline gives CDR1 KGHSH, CDR2 LQKENI. V shed 4 bases and J shed 4 bases, with 13 bases lying between them. CDR3 region: CASSLDGQIYGYTF. The CDR3 bases are TGTGCCAGCTCACTAGATGGACAGATCTATGGCTACACCTTC. Complete variable domain (other parts from reference TRBV18 and TRBJ1-2): NAGVMQNPRHLVRRRGQEARLRCSPMKGHSHVYWYRQLPEEGLKFMVYLQKENIIDESGMPKERFSAEFPKEGPSILRIQQVVRGDSAAYFCASSLDGQIYGYTFGSGTRLTVV.

V gene TRBV18 combines with J gene TRBJ2-5; no definite D call. The CDR3 length is 14 residues. Germline CDR1 and CDR2: KGHSH and LQKENI. Trimming shortened V by 0 bases and J by 2 bases, and 7 bases separated the two germline ends. The CDR3 DNA reads as TGTGCCAGCTCACCACCGGGCGTGCAAGAGACCCAGTACTTC. This encodes CASSPPGVQETQYF.

This clonotype was counted only a few times. The chain links TRBV6-2 or TRBV6-3 to TRBJ2-3; D remains ambiguous. Germline V CDR1 and CDR2: MNHEY, SVGEGT. Deletions cut 10 bases from V and 3 bases from J, with 14 bases between. The CDR3 runs 13 residues. CDR3 nucleotide sequence: TGTGCCATTTCGATCAGGAGAACAGATACGCAGTATTTT. Amino acids: CAISIRRTDTQYF.

The J gene is TRBJ2-1, the V gene TRBV29-1; 8 nucleotides line up with TRBD1. CDR3 length equals 15 residues. V gave up 3 bases and J gave up 2 bases; unmatched junction bases: 6. Germline V lookup: CDR1 SQVTM, CDR2 ANQGSEA. Here the CDR3 reads CSVDPGTGAYNEQFF. In DNA form, the CDR3 reads TGCAGCGTTGACCCCGGGACAGGCGCCTACAATGAGCAGTTCTTC.

This clonotype has ten or more counts. This chain uses TRBV30 with TRBJ2-7; maybe TRBD1 (6 bases). The CDR3 spans 12 residues. Looked up from germline, CDR1 is GTSNPN and CDR2 is SVGIG (reference sequence). V shed 3 bases and J shed 4 bases, with 10 bases lying between them. In DNA, the CDR3 is TGTGCCTGGAGAACAGGGACATACGAGCAGTACTTC. Amino acid sequence: CAWRTGTYEQYF.

This clonotype came up a few times. V gene TRBV5-5 combines with J gene TRBJ1-2; tentative D call: TRBD1 (5 bases). The CDR3 sequence is 17 residues long. The germline CDR1 and CDR2 sequences are SGHKS and YYEKEE (reference sequence). Trimming removed 0 bases from V and 0 bases from J, with 15 bases in between. DNA for the CDR3: TGTGCCAGCAGCTTGGTGGCAGGCAGGGCCACTAACTATGGCTACACCTTC. Translated: CASSLVAGRATNYGYTF.

This clonotype was counted many times. The chain couples TRBV7-9 to TRBJ1-1, with unresolved D. V lost 3 bases to trimming and J lost 1 base, with 15 bases between them. The CDR3 is made up of 16 amino acids. Germline-derived CDR1 and CDR2 are SEHNR and FQNEAQ (reference sequence). CDR3 sequence: CASSLALAGSNTEAFF. CDR3 nucleotide sequence: TGTGCCAGCAGCTTGGCGCTAGCGGGGTCGAACACTGAAGCTTTCTTT. Based on the CDR3 plus reference TRBV7-9 and TRBJ1-1, the full variable domain is DTGVSQNPRHKITKRGQNVTFRCDPISEHNRLYWYRQTLGQGPEFLTYFQNEAQLEKSRLLSDRFSAERPKGSFSTLEIQRTEQGDSAMYLCASSLALAGSNTEAFFGQGTRLTVV.

This chain uses TRBV20-1 with TRBJ1-5; D perhaps matches TRBD1 (6 bases). Trimming took off 4 bases at V and 1 base at J, with 11 bases between the two ends. Germline-derived CDR1 and CDR2 are DFQATT and SNEGSKA (reference sequence). This CDR3 is 14 amino acids long. This CDR3 is CSAMRGPSNQPQHF. The CDR3, as DNA: TGCAGTGCTATGCGGGGGCCAAGCAATCAGCCCCAGCATTTT.

This clonotype was found a few times. The chain couples TRBV3-1 to TRBJ2-1, with D unresolved. CDR1 and CDR2 (germline): LGHDT, YNNKEL (reference sequence). This CDR3 is built from 13 residues. The germline V and J ends were trimmed by 0 bases and 6 bases, with 6 bases remaining between them. The CDR3 loop is CASSQDPGNEQFF. CDR3 bases: TGTGCCAGCAGCCAAGATCCAGGCAATGAGCAGTTCTTC.

Only a few counts were recorded for this clonotype. The chain joins TRBV6-5 to TRBJ2-2, with 8 bases identical to TRBD1. The CDR3 spans 17 residues. The V and J ends lost 0 bases and 2 bases, in that order; junction bases with no gene match: 5. Germline loops: CDR1 MNHEY, CDR2 SVGAGI. The CDR3 DNA reads as TGTGCCAGCAGTTACTCTCAGGGGGCCCATAACACCGGGGAGCTGTTTTTT. Encoded protein: CASSYSQGAHNTGELFF.

This clonotype was counted only a few times. V is TRBV19 and J is TRBJ1-1, with TRBD1 as a possible D gene (5 bases). The length of the CDR3 is 14 residues. Germline V gene data show CDR1 as LNHDA and CDR2 as SQIVND (reference sequence). The V gene lost 6 bases and the J gene lost 1 base, with 12 bases spanning the gap. The CDR3 bases are TGTGCCAGTAGAACCCCGGGGGGGAACACTGAAGCTTTCTTT. Protein sequence: CASRTPGGNTEAFF.

The rearrangement uses TRBV4-1 and TRBJ1-2; 7 bases are a match to TRBD1. J gave up 5 bases and V 3 bases, and 9 bases lay outside the gene matches. The CDR3 contains 15 residues. Germline assignment: CDR1 MGHRA and CDR2 YSYEKL. The CDR3 bases are TGCGCCAGCAGCCAGCTAGACAGGGCCGATTATGGCTACACCTTC. Protein: CASSQLDRADYGYTF.

V and J are TRBV19 and TRBJ2-5; D might be TRBD1 (6 bases). The CDR3 loop spans 13 amino acids. The ends were cut back, 9 bases at V and 2 bases at J, with 13 bases in the middle. Germline CDR1 reads LNHDA; CDR2 reads SQIVND (reference sequence). The CDR3 is CASARQVQETQYF. The DNA for the CDR3 is TGTGCCAGCGCACGACAGGTACAAGAGACCCAGTACTTC.

A few counts support this clonotype. This sequence joins TRBV5-4 and TRBJ1-5, with D perhaps TRBD1 (5 bases). With 4 bases removed from V and 1 base from J, the gap between germline ends came to 12 bases. CDR1 is SGHNT and CDR2 is YYREEE in the germline V gene (reference sequence). This CDR3 region has 15 residues. The CDR3 DNA reads TGTGCCAGCAGCCCCTATCCAGGGAGCAATCAGCCCCAGCATTTT. Its protein is CASSPYPGSNQPQHF.

V and J are TRBV18 and TRBJ2-1; 7 nucleotides line up with TRBD1. With V trimmed by 4 bases and J by 8 bases, 8 bases remained unmatched. Germline V CDR1 and CDR2: KGHSH, LQKENI. This CDR3 is built from 14 residues. This CDR3 is CASSLKDRIHEQFF. The CDR3 DNA is TGTGCCAGCTCACTAAAGGACAGGATACATGAGCAGTTCTTC.

CDR3 protein: CAWSEYVGTYRAEAFF. CDR3 DNA: TGTGCCTGGAGTGAGTACGTAGGCACTTATCGGGCTGAAGCTTTCTTT. The chain combines TRBV30 with TRBJ1-1; D gene uncertain. V lost 1 base and J lost 6, with 21 bases in between. Per the germline V gene, CDR1 is GTSNPN and CDR2 is SVGIG (reference sequence). CDR3 length: 16 amino acids.

Many counts were recorded for this clonotype. J is TRBJ2-7 and V is TRBV12-3 or TRBV12-4; TRBD2 matches at 7 bases. After removal of 5 bases from V and 2 bases from J, the junction contained 6 bases not matched to a gene. This CDR3 comprises 14 residues. The CDR3 loop is CASSQTSLPYEQYF. The CDR3 DNA reads TGTGCCAGCAGTCAGACTAGCCTCCCCTACGAGCAGTACTTC.

This clonotype showed up just a few times. The chain links TRBV6-2 or TRBV6-3 to TRBJ2-7; a possible D gene is TRBD2 (6 bases). The V gene's germline CDR1 is MNHEY and CDR2 SVGEGT. The CDR3 extends over 12 amino acids. Trimming pared 6 bases from V and 4 bases from J, leaving 10 bases between. CDR3 nucleotide sequence: TGTGCCAGCAGGGGCGGGGAATACGAGCAGTACTTC. Protein sequence: CASRGGEYEQYF.

This chain connects TRBV28 to TRBJ1-6; D uncertain. This CDR3 spans 13 amino acids. Deletions cut 2 bases from V and 14 bases from J, with 13 bases between. Germline CDR1 is MDHEN and CDR2 is SYDVKM. CDR3 nucleotide sequence: TGTGCCAGCAGTTTACGGACTGCGGCGTCCCTCCACTTT. Residues: CASSLRTAASLHF.

This clonotype was seen more than once but under ten times. V and J are TRBV6-5 and TRBJ1-6; the D gene is possibly TRBD1 (6 bases). This CDR3 contains 18 residues. CDR1 and CDR2 (germline): MNHEY, SVGAGI. Trimming cost V 2 bases and J 7 bases, with 21 bases left between them. DNA for the CDR3: TGTGCCAGCAGTTACCAGATATCCAGACAGGTCCCCAATTCACCCCTCCACTTT. Its translation is CASSYQISRQVPNSPLHF.

V usage is TRBV7-3 and J usage is TRBJ2-1; possibly TRBD1 or TRBD2 for D (5 bases each). This CDR3 has 15 amino acids. V was pared by 3 bases and J by 6 bases, with 15 bases between. The germline CDR1 and CDR2 sequences are SGHTA and FQGTGA. The CDR3 is CASSFRGPTGNEQFF. The CDR3 DNA is TGTGCCAGCAGCTTTCGGGGACCGACTGGCAATGAGCAGTTCTTC.